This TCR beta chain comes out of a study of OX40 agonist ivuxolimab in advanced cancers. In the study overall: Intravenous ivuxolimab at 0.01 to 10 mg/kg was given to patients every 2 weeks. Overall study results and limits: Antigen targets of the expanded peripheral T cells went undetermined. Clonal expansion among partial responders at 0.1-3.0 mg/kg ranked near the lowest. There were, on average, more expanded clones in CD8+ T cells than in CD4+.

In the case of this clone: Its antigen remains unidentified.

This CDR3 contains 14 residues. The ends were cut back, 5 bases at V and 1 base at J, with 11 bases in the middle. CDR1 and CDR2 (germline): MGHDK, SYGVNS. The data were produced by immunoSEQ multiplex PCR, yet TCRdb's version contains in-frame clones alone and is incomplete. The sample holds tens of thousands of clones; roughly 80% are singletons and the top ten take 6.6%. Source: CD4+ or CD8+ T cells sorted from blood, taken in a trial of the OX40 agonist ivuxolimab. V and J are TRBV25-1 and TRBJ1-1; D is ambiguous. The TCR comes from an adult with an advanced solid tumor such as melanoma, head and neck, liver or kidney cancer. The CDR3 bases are TGTGCCAGCAGTAAGTCATTCGGGAACACTGAAGCTTTCTTT. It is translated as CASSKSFGNTEAFF.